The 5 T cell receptor beta chains given below trace back to one sample, sequenced in a study of tumor and adjacent non-tumor tissue in lung cancer. TCRbeta libraries were built with three rounds of nested PCR, modified from ARM-PCR. TCRdb ran MiXCR on the multiplex PCR reads and lists one entry per CDR3 protein. Found here are some 120,000 distinct CDR3 sequences, around three fifths of them singletons; the top ten hold 13%. RNA was extracted from bulk tissue without any cell sorting. Sequencing was performed on lung tumor tissue. All receptors come from a man in his thirties or forties with non-small cell lung cancer.

On this clonotype itself: One end of the junction fails to match germline, which may point to a read error. The J gene is TRBJ2-2, the V gene TRBV4-2, with D perhaps matching TRBD2 (5 bases). Germline CDR1 is LGHNA and CDR2 is YNFKEQ. This CDR3 region has 16 residues. The DNA of the CDR3 is TGTGCCAGCAGCCATCCCCTCCCCGAGGGCACCGAGGAGCTGTTTTTT. Its protein product is CASSHPLPEGTEELFF.

The chain combines TRBV6-1 with TRBJ1-5; 11 bases agree with TRBD1. Losses at the gene ends were 10 bases for V and 2 bases for J; bases not matched to a gene: 16. This CDR3 comprises 18 residues. The germline CDR1 and CDR2 sequences are MNHNS and SASEGT. The CDR3 reads CANIGQGAIWLGNQPQHF. The CDR3 nucleotides read TGTGCCAACATAGGACAGGGGGCCATTTGGTTGGGCAATCAGCCCCAGCATTTT.

This clonotype was counted a few times. As the CDR3 is not closed by the conserved phenylalanine or tryptophan, this likely results from a read error. The V and J genes are TRBV11-2 and TRBJ1-4; a weak D match, TRBD1 (6 bases). Germline V gene lookup returns CDR1 SGHAT and CDR2 FQNNGV. Trimming took off 5 bases at V and 5 bases at J, with 18 bases between the two ends. CDR3 length: 16 amino acids. DNA for the CDR3: TGTGCCAGCAGCCCCCGCGGCTCGGGGGCAAATGAAAAACTGTTTTCT. This sequence encodes CASSPRGSGANEKLFS.

On this clonotype: Since a much larger clone is just one base distant, this may be a read error. The rearrangement uses TRBV20-1 and TRBJ2-1; TRBD2 might be the D (7 bases). Trimming took 6 bases from V and 8 from J, leaving 23 bases between them. In germline, CDR1 is DFQATT, CDR2 SNEGSKA (reference sequence). This CDR3 comprises 15 residues. CDR3 in DNA: TGCAGTGCCTTCGCCCTGGTGGGGGGGCTCGATGAGCAGTTCTTC. Its protein is CSAFALVGGLDEQFF.

This chain joins TRBV5-1 and TRBJ1-2, with TRBD1 matching 8 bases. The germline V gene encodes CDR1 SGHRS and CDR2 YFSETQ. Trimming cost V 4 bases and J 4 bases; bases outside gene matches: 6. The CDR3 length is 14 residues. CDR3 sequence reads: CASSVDRVGYGYTF. The CDR3 coding sequence is TGCGCCAGCAGCGTGGACAGGGTCGGCTATGGCTACACCTTC.